The TCR beta chain described here comes from a study of early T cells in non-severe SARS-CoV-2 infection. Across the study: Bulk RNA from unsorted whole blood was sequenced; chains were unpaired.

Comment on this clonotype: Its antigen is as yet unknown.

Trimming stripped 6 bases from V and 5 bases from J, with 10 bases between. The CDR3 is made up of 12 amino acids. Looked up from germline, CDR1 is SEHNR and CDR2 is FQNEAQ (reference sequence). General study results and limits: The matching step, a VDJdb search, favored anti-spike CD8 responses and missed private and CD4 specificities.

The TCR library protocol was used to attach unique molecular identifiers. These identifiers were attached to individual cDNA molecules. MiXCR, run by TCRdb on the 5' RACE reads, gives a single entry per CDR3 protein. The sample holds roughly 28,000 distinct CDR3 sequences; about 4% are singletons and the top ten take 4% to 5%. The origin of this receptor is an adult who was a healthcare worker with PCR-confirmed SARS-CoV-2 infection or an uninfected control (not recorded which). The chain carries TRBV7-9 and TRBJ1-1; the D is unclear. Sequencing input: whole blood. The CDR3 sequence: CASRPGETEAFF. The CDR3 DNA is TGTGCCAGCAGGCCCGGGGAGACTGAAGCTTTCTTT.